This T cell receptor beta chain was observed in a study of ipilimumab plus nivolumab after autologous stem cell transplantation. On the study more broadly: A median of roughly 8 nivolumab and four to six ipilimumab doses were given.

Patients got ipilimumab 1 mg/kg beginning 14 to 28 days post-transplant. Patients got 3 mg/kg IV nivolumab weeks 1, 4, 7, 10, then biweekly through week 26. Trimming cost V 1 base and J 5 bases; bases outside gene matches: 6. CDR1 is GTSNPN and CDR2 is SVGIG in the germline V gene (reference sequence). The CDR3 runs 15 residues. Sequencing was performed with immunoSEQ multiplex PCR; in TCRdb, only in-frame clones are kept and a portion is missing. The sample contains 35,000 to 50,000 clones, roughly 88% of which appear only once. The sequence was collected from a male donor with multiple myeloma. The V call is TRBV30, the J call TRBJ1-4, with 8 bases identical to TRBD1. The sample consisted of PBMCs, taken in a trial of ipilimumab plus nivolumab as post-transplant consolidation. CDR3 residues: CAWSGYRGGNEKLFF. The CDR3 coding sequence is TGTGCCTGGAGTGGATACAGGGGGGGGAATGAAAAACTGTTTTTT.